The rows below give T cell receptor beta chains drawn from one sample of a study of T cells in Graves' hyperthyroidism and ophthalmopathy. One entry per CDR3 protein results from TCRdb running MiXCR on the multiplex PCR reads. The table has roughly 570,000 distinct CDR3 sequences, under 60% seen once. The sequencing sample was made of peripheral blood or thyroid tissue (not recorded which). The receptors originated from a woman between 18 and 29 years old with Graves' hyperthyroidism. The CDR3 runs from the conserved cysteine through the conserved F or W. A D gene is named only where the DNA matches it firmly. Expanded clones get a size class; other rows say once, few or many, or leave the size out.

D gene | clone size | J gene | V gene | CDR3 protein | CDR3 DNA
. | . | TRBJ1-2 | TRBV6-1 | CASSEEGLVNYGYTF | TGTGCCAGCAGTGAAGAGGGTCTCGTCAACTATGGCTACACCTTC
. | . | TRBJ2-3 | TRBV2 | CASTKRWTDTQYF | TGTGCCAGCACAAAGCGGTGGACAGATACGCAGTATTTT
TRBD1 | . | TRBJ2-7 | TRBV5-8 | CASSLGGTGGFYEQYF | TGTGCCAGCAGCTTGGGGGGGACAGGGGGATTCTACGAGCAGTACTTC
. | . | TRBJ2-1 | TRBV6-2/TRBV6-3 | CASSQQGSYNEQFF | TGTGCCAGCAGTCAACAGGGATCCTACAATGAGCAGTTCTTC
. | . | TRBJ2-1 | TRBV9 | CASSVVPGTVSYSEQFF | TGTGCCAGCAGCGTAGTTCCAGGGACTGTCTCCTACAGTGAGCAGTTCTTC
. | many | TRBJ1-4 | TRBV15 | CATSRDPNEKLFF | TGTGCCACCAGCAGAGACCCTAATGAAAAACTGTTTTTT
. | many | TRBJ2-7 | TRBV18 | CASSPPGFGQYF | TGTGCCAGCTCACCCCCAGGGTTTGGGCAGTACTTC
TRBD1 | . | TRBJ2-7 | TRBV15 | CARTGGQGSEQYF | TGTGCTAGAACTGGGGGACAGGGATCCGAGCAGTACTTC
TRBD1 | . | TRBJ1-2 | TRBV29-1 | CSVGTGRDGYTF | TGCAGCGTGGGGACAGGGAGGGATGGCTACACCTTC
. | . | TRBJ1-2 | TRBV6-5 | CASSYSTASFRYTF | TGTGCCAGCAGTTACTCGACGGCCTCTTTCCGCTACACCTTC
TRBD1 | . | TRBJ1-1 | TRBV29-1 | CSGQGNTEAFF | TGCAGCGGACAGGGGAACACTGAAGCTTTCTTT
TRBD1 | . | TRBJ2-7 | TRBV29-1 | CSVSRDRELSEQYF | TGCAGCGTCTCCCGGGACAGGGAACTGAGCGAGCAGTACTTC
TRBD2 | once | TRBJ2-5 | TRBV15 | CATSSLQQRLAETQYF | TGTGCCACCAGCAGTCTTCAACAACGACTAGCGGAGACCCAGTACTTC
TRBD1 | . | TRBJ1-1 | TRBV20-1 | CSAGTEGTEAFF | TGCAGTGCAGGGACAGAGGGCACTGAAGCTTTCTTT
. | . | TRBJ1-1 | TRBV2 | CASSEGEREEASF | TGTGCCAGCAGTGAGGGGGAGCGTGAGGAAGCTTCCTTT
TRBD1 | many | TRBJ1-1 | TRBV11-3 | CASSSQGATEAFF | TGTGCCAGCAGCTCACAGGGGGCCACTGAAGCTTTCTTT
. | many | TRBJ2-3 | TRBV24-1 | CATSESDTQDTQYF | TGTGCCACCAGTGAATCAGACACGCAAGATACGCAGTATTTT
TRBD1 | . | TRBJ1-3 | TRBV7-9 | CASSLGQGPNTIYF | TGTGCCAGCAGCTTAGGACAGGGTCCGAACACCATATATTTT
TRBD1 | . | TRBJ1-6 | TRBV2 | CASSADRGTPPF | TGTGCCAGCAGTGCGGACAGGGGCACACCGCCTTTT
. | many | TRBJ1-1 | TRBV19 | CASSQARTGARAFF | TGTGCCAGTAGCCAAGCCCGGACCGGGGCGAGAGCTTTCTTT
. | . | TRBJ2-7 | TRBV5-4 | CASSLRSLSYEQYF | TGTGCCAGCAGCTTGCGGAGCCTCTCCTACGAGCAGTACTTC
. | many | TRBJ2-7 | TRBV20-1 | CSASPGLGEQYF | TGCAGTGCTAGCCCGGGACTGGGGGAGCAGTACTTC
. | many | TRBJ1-1 | TRBV4-1 | CASSPREGTEAFF | TGCGCCAGCAGCCCCCGTGAGGGTACTGAAGCTTTCTTT
. | . | TRBJ2-1 | TRBV12-3/TRBV12-4 | CASSPADLAPQFF | TGTGCCAGCAGCCCGGCGGACCTGGCCCCCCAGTTCTTC
. | . | TRBJ2-2 | TRBV5-1 | CASSLGGQGELFF | TGCGCCAGCAGCTTGGGCGGACAGGGGGAGCTGTTTTTT
. | many | TRBJ2-7 | TRBV4-1 | CASSSRKGTDSYEQYF | TGCGCCAGCAGCTCACGTAAAGGGACGGATTCCTACGAGCAGTACTTC
. | . | TRBJ2-7 | TRBV7-2 | CASSLEAAYEQYF | TGTGCCAGCAGCCTAGAGGCAGCCTACGAGCAGTACTTC
. | . | TRBJ1-1 | TRBV11-2 | CTSSWSVRNTEAFF | TGTACCAGCAGCTGGAGTGTTAGAAACACTGAAGCTTTCTTT
TRBD1 | few | TRBJ2-7 | TRBV5-1 | CASSLGRGPEYLCYEQYF | TGCGCCAGCAGCTTGGGCAGGGGGCCAGAGTATTTATGCTACGAGCAGTACTTC
TRBD2 | . | TRBJ2-2 | TRBV5-4 | CASSKLAGRAGELFF | TGTGCCAGCAGCAAACTAGCGGGACGGGCCGGGGAGCTGTTTTTT
. | once | TRBJ2-3 | TRBV24-1 | CATAGGAGFLTDTQYF | TGTGCCACCGCTGGGGGAGCAGGGTTCTTGACAGATACGCAGTATTTT
. | few | TRBJ2-7 | TRBV2 | CASRTAVYEQYF | TGTGCCAGCAGGACAGCGGTATACGAGCAGTACTTC
. | once | TRBJ1-2 | TRBV29-1 | CSGGGIGGYTF | TGCAGCGGTGGGGGGATTGGAGGCTACACCTTC
. | many | TRBJ1-2 | TRBV12-3/TRBV12-4 | CASSNRSGYGYTF | TGTGCCAGCAGTAACCGAAGCGGCTATGGCTACACCTTC
TRBD1 | . | TRBJ2-6 | TRBV7-2 | CASSRTGILTF | TGTGCCAGCAGTCGGACAGGCATCCTGACTTTC
. | many | TRBJ2-5 | TRBV4-2 | CASSQAARGETQYF | TGTGCCAGCAGCCAAGCCGCCAGGGGAGAGACCCAGTACTTC
. | many | TRBJ1-2 | TRBV5-1 | CASSLDRYAPYGYTF | TGCGCCAGCAGCTTGGACAGATATGCGCCCTATGGCTACACCTTC
. | many | TRBJ2-7 | TRBV7-8 | CASSFYHEQYF | TGTGCCAGCAGCTTCTACCACGAGCAGTACTTC
. | many | TRBJ1-1 | TRBV25-1 | CASSDLRESTEAFF | TGTGCCAGCAGTGACCTCAGGGAAAGCACTGAAGCTTTCTTT
TRBD1 | . | TRBJ1-1 | TRBV2 | CASRETGPRGEAFF | TGTGCCAGCAGGGAGACAGGGCCTAGGGGTGAAGCTTTCTTT